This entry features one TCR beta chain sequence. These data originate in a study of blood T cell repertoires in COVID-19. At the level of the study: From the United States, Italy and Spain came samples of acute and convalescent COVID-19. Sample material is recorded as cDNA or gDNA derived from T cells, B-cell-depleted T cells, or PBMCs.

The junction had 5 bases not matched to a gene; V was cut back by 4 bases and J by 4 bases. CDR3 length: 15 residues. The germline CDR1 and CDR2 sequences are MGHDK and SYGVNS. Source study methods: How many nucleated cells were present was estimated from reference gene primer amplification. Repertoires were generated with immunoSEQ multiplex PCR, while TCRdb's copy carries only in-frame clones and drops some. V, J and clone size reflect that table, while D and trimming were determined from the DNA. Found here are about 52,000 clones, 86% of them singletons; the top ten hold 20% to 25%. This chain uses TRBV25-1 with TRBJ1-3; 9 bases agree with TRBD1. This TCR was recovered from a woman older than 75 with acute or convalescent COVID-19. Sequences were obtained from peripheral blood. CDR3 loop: CASSAGQGIGNTIYF. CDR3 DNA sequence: TGTGCCAGCAGTGCGGGACAGGGAATCGGAAACACCATATATTTT. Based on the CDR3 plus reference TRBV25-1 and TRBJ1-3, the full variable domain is EADIYQTPRYLVIGTGKKITLECSQTMGHDKMYWYQQDPGMELHLIHYSYGVNSTEKGDLSSESTVSRIRTEHFPLTLESARPSHTSQYLCASSAGQGIGNTIYFGEGSWLTVV.